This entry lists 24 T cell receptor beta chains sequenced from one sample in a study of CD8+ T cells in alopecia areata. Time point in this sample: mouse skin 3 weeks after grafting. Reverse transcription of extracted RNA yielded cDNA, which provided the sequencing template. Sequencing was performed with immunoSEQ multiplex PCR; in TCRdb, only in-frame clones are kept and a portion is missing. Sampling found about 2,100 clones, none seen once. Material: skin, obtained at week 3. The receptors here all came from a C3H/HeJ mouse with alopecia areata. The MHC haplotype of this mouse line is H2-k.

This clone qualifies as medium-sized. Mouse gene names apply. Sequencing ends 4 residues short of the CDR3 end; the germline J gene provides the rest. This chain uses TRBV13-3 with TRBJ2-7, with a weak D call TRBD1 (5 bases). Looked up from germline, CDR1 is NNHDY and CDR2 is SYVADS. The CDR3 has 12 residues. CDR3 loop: CASNGRENEQYF. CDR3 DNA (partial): TGTGCCAGCAATGGCAGGGAGAAT.

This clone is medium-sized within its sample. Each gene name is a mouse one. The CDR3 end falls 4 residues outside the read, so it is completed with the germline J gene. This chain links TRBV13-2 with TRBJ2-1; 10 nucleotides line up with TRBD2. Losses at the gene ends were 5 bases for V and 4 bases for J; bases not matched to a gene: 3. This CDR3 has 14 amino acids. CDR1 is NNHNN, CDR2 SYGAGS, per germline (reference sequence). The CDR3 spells CASGDWGVYAEQFF. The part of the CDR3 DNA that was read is TGTGCCAGCGGAGACTGGGGGGTTTATGCT.

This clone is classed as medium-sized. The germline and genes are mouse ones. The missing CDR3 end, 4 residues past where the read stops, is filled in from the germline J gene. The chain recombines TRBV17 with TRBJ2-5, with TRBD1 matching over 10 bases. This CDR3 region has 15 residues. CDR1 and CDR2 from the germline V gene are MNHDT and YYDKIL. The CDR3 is CASSHRQGAEDTQYF. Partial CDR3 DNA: TGTGCTAGCAGTCATCGACAGGGGGCCGAAGAC.

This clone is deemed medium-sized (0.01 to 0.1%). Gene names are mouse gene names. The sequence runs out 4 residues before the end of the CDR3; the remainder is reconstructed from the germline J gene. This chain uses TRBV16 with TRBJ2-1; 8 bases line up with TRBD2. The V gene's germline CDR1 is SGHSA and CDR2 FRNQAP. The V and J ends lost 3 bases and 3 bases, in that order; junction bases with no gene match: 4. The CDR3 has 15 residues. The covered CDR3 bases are TGTGCAAGCAGCTTTTTCGACTGGGGCTATGCT. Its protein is CASSFFDWGYA. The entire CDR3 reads CASSFFDWGYAEQFF.

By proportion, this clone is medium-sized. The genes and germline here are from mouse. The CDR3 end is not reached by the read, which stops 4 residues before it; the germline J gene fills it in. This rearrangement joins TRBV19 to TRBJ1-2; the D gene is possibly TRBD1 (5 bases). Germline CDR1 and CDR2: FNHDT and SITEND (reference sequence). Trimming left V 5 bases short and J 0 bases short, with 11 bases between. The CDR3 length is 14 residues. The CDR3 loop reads CASSPDIANSDYTF. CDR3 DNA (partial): TGTGCCAGCAGCCCGGACATTGCAAACTCC.

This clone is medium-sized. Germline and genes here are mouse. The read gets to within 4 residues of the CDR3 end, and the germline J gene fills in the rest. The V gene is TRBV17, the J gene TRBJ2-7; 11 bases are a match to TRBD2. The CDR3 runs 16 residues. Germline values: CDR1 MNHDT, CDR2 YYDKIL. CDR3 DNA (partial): TGTGCTAGCAGTAGAAATCCCTCGGGACTGGGGGAT. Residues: CASSRNPSGLGD. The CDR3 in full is CASSRNPSGLGDEQYF.

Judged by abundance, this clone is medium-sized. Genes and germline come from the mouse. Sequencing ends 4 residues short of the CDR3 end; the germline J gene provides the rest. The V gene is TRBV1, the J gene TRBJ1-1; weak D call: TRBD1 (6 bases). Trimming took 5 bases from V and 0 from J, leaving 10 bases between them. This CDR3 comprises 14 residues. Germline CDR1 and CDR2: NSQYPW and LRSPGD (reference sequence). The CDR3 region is CTCSPGQANTEVFF. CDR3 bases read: TGCACCTGCAGTCCGGGACAAGCAAACACA.

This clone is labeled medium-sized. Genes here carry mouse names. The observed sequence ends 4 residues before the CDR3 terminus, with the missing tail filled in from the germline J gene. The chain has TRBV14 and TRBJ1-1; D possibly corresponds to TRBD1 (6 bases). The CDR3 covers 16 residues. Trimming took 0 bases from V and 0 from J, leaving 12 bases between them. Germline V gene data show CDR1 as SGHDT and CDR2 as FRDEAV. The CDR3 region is CASSFYEGGANTEVFF. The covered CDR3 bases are TGTGCCAGCAGTTTCTACGAGGGGGGGGCAAACACA.

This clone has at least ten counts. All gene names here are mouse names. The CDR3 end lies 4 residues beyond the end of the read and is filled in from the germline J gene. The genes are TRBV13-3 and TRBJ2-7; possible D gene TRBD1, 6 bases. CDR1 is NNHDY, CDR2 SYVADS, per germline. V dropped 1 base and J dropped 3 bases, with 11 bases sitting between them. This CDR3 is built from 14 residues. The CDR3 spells CASSDLTGSYEQYF. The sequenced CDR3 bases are TGTGCCAGCAGTGATCTTACAGGGAGCTAT.

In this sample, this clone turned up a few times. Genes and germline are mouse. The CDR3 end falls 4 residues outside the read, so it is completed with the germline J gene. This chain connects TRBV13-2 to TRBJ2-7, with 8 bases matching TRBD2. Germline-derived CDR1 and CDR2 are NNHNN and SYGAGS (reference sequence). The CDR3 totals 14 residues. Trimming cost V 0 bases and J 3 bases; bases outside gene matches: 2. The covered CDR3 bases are TGTGCCAGCGGTGATGTTGGGGGGGTCTAT. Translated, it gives CASGDVGGVY. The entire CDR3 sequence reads CASGDVGGVYEQYF.

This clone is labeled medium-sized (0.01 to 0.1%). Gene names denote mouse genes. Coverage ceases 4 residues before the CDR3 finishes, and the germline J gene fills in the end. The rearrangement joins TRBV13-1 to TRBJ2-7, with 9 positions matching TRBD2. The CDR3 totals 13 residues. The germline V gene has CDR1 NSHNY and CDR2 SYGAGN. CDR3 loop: CASSDRLGDEQYF. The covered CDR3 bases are TGTGCCAGCAGTGATCGACTGGGGGAT.

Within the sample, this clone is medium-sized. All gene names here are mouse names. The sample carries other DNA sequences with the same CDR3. The CDR3 loop reads CASSRDNANSDYTF. Partial CDR3 DNA: TGTGCCAGCAGCCGGGACAATGCAAACTCC. The chain combines TRBV19 with TRBJ1-2; a weak D match, TRBD1 (6 bases). The CDR3 goes on 4 residues after the read ends, and that part is filled in from the germline J gene. The CDR3 has 14 amino acids. The V end lost 5 bases, the J end lost 0 bases, and 11 bases lay between the germline ends. Germline loops: CDR1 FNHDT, CDR2 SITEND (reference sequence).

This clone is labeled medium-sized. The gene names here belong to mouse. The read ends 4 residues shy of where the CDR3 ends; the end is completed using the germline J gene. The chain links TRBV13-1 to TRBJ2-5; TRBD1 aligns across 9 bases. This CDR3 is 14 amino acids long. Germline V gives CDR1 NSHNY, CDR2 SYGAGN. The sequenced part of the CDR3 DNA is TGTGCCAGCAGTGCCGGGACAGGGTTGGAC. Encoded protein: CASSAGTGLD. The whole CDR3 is CASSAGTGLDTQYF.

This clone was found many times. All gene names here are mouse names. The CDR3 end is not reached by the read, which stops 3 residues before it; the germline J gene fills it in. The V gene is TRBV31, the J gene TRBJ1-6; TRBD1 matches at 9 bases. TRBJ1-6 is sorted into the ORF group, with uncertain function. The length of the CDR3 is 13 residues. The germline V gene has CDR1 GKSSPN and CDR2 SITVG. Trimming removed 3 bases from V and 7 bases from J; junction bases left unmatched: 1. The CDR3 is CAWRDRGNSPLYF. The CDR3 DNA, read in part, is TGTGCCTGGAGGGACAGGGGAAATTCGCCC.

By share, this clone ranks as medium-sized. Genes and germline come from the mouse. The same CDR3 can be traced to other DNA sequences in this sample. The CDR3 DNA, read in part, is TGTGCCAGCAGCCGGGACACCACAAACTCC. The encoded protein is CASSRDTTNS. The entire CDR3 is CASSRDTTNSDYTF. The rearrangement uses TRBV19 and TRBJ1-2; tentatively, D is TRBD1 (6 bases). The CDR3 is cut off 4 residues early in the read; its end comes from the germline J gene. Trimming took 5 bases from V and 0 from J, leaving 11 bases between them. This CDR3 comprises 14 residues. CDR1 FNHDT and CDR2 SITEND come from the germline V gene (reference sequence). Complete variable domain (other parts from reference TRBV19 and TRBJ1-2): GGIITQTPKFLIGQEGQKLTLKCQQNFNHDTMYWYRQDSGKGLRLIYYSITENDLQKGDLSEGYDASREKKSSFSLTVTSAQKNEMAVFLCASSRDTTNSDYTFGSGTRLLVI.

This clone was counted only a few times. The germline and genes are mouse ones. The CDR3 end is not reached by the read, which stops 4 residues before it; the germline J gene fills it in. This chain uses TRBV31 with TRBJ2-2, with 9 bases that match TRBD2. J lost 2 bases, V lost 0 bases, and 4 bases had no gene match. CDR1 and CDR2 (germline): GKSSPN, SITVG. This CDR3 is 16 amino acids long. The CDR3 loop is CAWSLGLGSNTGQLYF. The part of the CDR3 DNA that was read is TGTGCCTGGAGTCTAGGACTGGGGAGCAACACCGGG. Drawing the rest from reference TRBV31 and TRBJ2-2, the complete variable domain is AQTIHQWPVAEIKAVGSPLSLGCTIKGKSSPNLYWYWQATGGTLQQLFYSITVGQVESVVQLNLSASRPKDDQFILSTEKLLLSHSGFYLCAWSLGLGSNTGQLYFGEGSKLTVL.

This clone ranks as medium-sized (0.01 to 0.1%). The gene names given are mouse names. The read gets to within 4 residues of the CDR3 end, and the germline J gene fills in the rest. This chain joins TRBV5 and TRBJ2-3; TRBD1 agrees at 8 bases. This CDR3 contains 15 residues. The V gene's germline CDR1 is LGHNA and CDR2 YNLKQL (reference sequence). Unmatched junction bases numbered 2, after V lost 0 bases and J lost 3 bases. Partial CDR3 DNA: TGTGCCAGCAGCCAAGACAGGGGGCGCGCAGAA. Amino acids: CASSQDRGRAE. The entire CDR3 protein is CASSQDRGRAETLYF.

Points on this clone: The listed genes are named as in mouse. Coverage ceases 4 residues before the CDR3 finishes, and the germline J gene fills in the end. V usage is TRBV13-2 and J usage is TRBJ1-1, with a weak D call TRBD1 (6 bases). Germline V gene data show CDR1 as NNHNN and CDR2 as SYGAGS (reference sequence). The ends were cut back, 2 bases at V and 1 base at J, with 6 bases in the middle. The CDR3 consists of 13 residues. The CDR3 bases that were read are TGTGCCAGCGGTGAGACAGGGAACACA. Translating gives CASGETGNT. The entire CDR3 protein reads CASGETGNTEVFF.

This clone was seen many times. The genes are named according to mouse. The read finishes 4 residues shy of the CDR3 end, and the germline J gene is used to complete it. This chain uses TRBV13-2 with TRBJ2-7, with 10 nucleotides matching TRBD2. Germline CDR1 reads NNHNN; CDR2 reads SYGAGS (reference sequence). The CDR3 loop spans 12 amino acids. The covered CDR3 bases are TGTGCCAGCGGGGGACTGGGGTAT. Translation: CASGGLGY. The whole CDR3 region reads CASGGLGYEQYF.

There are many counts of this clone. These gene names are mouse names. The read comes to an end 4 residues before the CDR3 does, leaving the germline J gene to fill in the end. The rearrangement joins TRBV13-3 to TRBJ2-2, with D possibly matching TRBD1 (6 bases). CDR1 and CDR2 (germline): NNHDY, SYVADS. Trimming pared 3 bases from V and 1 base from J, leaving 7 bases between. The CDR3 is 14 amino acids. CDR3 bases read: TGTGCCAGCAGTGGGACAGAAAACACCGGG. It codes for CASSGTENTG. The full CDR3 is CASSGTENTGQLYF.

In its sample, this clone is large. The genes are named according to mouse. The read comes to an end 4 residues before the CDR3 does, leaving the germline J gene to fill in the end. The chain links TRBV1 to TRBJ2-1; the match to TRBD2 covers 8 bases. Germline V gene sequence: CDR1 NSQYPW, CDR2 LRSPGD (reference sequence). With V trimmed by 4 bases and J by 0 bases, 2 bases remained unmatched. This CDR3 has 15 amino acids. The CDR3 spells CTCSGTGNNYAEQFF. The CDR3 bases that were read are TGCACCTGCAGTGGGACTGGGAATAACTATGCT.

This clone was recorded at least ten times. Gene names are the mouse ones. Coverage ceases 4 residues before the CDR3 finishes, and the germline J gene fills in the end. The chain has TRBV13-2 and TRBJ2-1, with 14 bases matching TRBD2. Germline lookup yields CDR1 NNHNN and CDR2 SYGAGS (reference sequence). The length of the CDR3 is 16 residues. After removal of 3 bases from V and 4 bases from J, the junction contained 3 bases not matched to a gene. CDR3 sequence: CASGGDWGGRYAEQFF. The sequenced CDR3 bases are TGTGCCAGCGGTGGGGACTGGGGGGGCCGGTATGCT.

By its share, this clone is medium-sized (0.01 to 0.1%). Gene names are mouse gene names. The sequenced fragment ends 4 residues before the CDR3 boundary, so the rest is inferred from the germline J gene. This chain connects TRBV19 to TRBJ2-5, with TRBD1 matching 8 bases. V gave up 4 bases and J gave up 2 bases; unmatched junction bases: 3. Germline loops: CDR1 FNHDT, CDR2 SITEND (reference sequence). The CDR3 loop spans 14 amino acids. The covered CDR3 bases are TGTGCCAGCAGTTCGGACAGGGTCCAAGAC. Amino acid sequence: CASSSDRVQD. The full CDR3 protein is CASSSDRVQDTQYF.

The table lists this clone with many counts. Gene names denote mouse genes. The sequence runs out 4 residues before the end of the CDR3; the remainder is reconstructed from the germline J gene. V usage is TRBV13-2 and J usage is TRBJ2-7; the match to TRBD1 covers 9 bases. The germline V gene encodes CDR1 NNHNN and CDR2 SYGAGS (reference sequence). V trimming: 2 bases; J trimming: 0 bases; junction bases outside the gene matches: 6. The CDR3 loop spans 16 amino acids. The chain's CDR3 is CASGEPDRGSSYEQYF. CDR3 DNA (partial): TGTGCCAGCGGTGAACCTGACAGGGGGAGCTCCTAT.